This TCR beta chain was recovered during a study of blood T cells in healthy people across ages. Study conclusions and caveats: Donors of long life had a larger count of naive CD4+ cells and greater diversity than aged donors. There was no known CMV status for donors, so expanded clonotype changes were possibly confounded.

In its sample, this clonotype was seen a few times. Antigen: not known. The CDR3 is 14 residues long. Unmatched junction bases numbered 3, after V lost 1 base and J lost 6 bases. The germline V gene encodes CDR1 SGHTA and CDR2 FQGNSA. A second roughly 6 to 12 cycle PCR used barcoded and J-beta primers. A single record per CDR3 protein comes from TCRdb applying MiXCR to the 5' RACE reads. The sample consists of 980,000 or so distinct CDR3 sequences, about 48% of them appearing once. V usage is TRBV7-2 and J usage is TRBJ2-1; 7 bases map to TRBD2. The specimen was blood. The TCR comes from a man aged 30-40 years in good health. CDR3 DNA sequence: TGTGCCAGCAGCTTAGTACTAGCGTCCAATGAGCAGTTCTTC. This codes for CASSLVLASNEQFF.